This T cell receptor beta chain was sequenced in a study of CD8 T cells in ankylosing spondylitis. This clonotype was seen a handful of times. The antigen is undetermined. TCRdb processed the 5' RACE reads anew with MiXCR; each CDR3 protein has one entry. The repertoire holds about 440,000 distinct CDR3 sequences, with 15% to 20% as singletons. Study results and limitations: Prior work had noted some motif variants in reactive arthritis blood and synovial fluid. Clones that were linked to disease were CD8+ and were relatively rare in peripheral blood. Ankylosing spondylitis blood seemed to carry a telltale TCR beta motif made of eight or nine highly homologous variants.

Germline V lookup: CDR1 DFQATT, CDR2 SNEGSKA (reference sequence). The J segment lost 4 bases and the V segment lost 1 base, leaving 10 bases of the junction unmatched. The CDR3 length is 15 residues. Material: blood, either unsorted or a sorted T cell fraction (not recorded which). V and J are TRBV20-1 and TRBJ2-7, with 7 bases matching TRBD1. The origin of this receptor is a male donor with ankylosing spondylitis. The CDR3 loop is CSARGIRTGPYEQYF. The CDR3 DNA sequence: TGCAGTGCTAGAGGTATTAGGACAGGTCCTTACGAGCAGTACTTC.